These 21 T cell receptor beta chains share one sample of origin, sequenced in a study of glioma-infiltrating T cells. Using RNA template, CDR3s of TCR alpha and beta were amplified with iRepertoire arm-PCR. Each CDR3 protein gets one entry after TCRdb re-called the multiplex PCR reads with MiXCR. The sample includes about 93,000 distinct CDR3 sequences, around 42% of them seen just once. The sample taken for sequencing was glioma tissue, nonneoplastic brain tissue, or PBMCs (not recorded which). Every receptor here comes from a human donor with low-grade glioma or glioblastoma, undergoing nonglioma brain surgery, or in good health (not recorded which).

This clonotype was counted many times. The V call is TRBV29-1, the J call TRBJ2-7; no definite D call. The CDR3 consists of 14 residues. Germline-derived CDR1 and CDR2 are SQVTM and ANQGSEA. Trimming pared 7 bases from V and 2 bases from J, leaving 18 bases between. The CDR3 nucleotides read TGCAGCGCAAAAATTACTACGGCGGCCTACGAGCAGTACTTC. Translating gives CSAKITTAAYEQYF.

This clonotype was seen repeatedly, ten times or more. The DNA of the CDR3 is TGCGCCAGCAGCCACGGGAGGTTCTACGAGCAGTACTTC. It translates to CASSHGRFYEQYF. The rearrangement joins TRBV4-3 to TRBJ2-7, with TRBD2 matching 7 bases. With 3 bases clipped from V and 3 bases from J, the junction kept 2 bases outside the gene matches. This CDR3 is built from 13 residues. The V gene's germline CDR1 is LGHNA and CDR2 YSLEER.

Notes on this clonotype: A read error may explain this, as a much larger clone is one base away. This rearrangement joins TRBV5-5 to TRBJ2-1; a weak D match, TRBD2 (6 bases). Germline V CDR1 and CDR2: SGHKS, YYEKEE (reference sequence). This CDR3 contains 14 residues. The CDR3 spells CASNLDPERVEQFF. CDR3 DNA sequence: TGTGCCAGCAACTTGGATCCGGAGCGGGTTGAGCAGTTCTTC.

In this sample, this clonotype turned up many times. The chain recombines TRBV30 with TRBJ1-2; D unresolved. CDR1 is GTSNPN, CDR2 SVGIG, per germline (reference sequence). The ends were cut back, 0 bases at V and 9 bases at J, with 8 bases in the middle. The CDR3 runs to 11 residues. CDR3 residues: CAWSVMGRYTF. DNA for the CDR3: TGTGCCTGGAGTGTAATGGGCCGCTACACCTTC.

This clonotype has just a few counts. The CDR3 DNA follows: TGCGCCAGCAGCACGCAGACGAGTACATATAGCACAGATACGCAGTATTTT. Translation: CASSTQTSTYSTDTQYF. The J gene is TRBJ2-3, the V gene TRBV5-1, with unresolved D. V lost 4 bases and J lost 0, with 18 bases in between. CDR1 SGHRS and CDR2 YFSETQ come from the germline V gene. The CDR3 length is 17 residues.

In its sample, this clonotype was seen many times. V gene TRBV7-2 combines with J gene TRBJ2-2; no clear D gene. This CDR3 has 15 amino acids. The V gene lost 1 base and the J gene lost 2 bases, with 8 bases spanning the gap. Germline CDR1 SGHTA, CDR2 FQGNSA. Written as DNA, the CDR3 is TGTGCCAGCAGCTTAGGAGGCAGCAACACCGGGGAGCTGTTTTTT. Translating gives CASSLGGSNTGELFF.

This clonotype was seen only a few times. A read error is possible here, since a much larger clone lies one base away. V and J are TRBV7-2 and TRBJ2-2; D is uncertain. V lost 5 bases to trimming and J lost 5 bases, with 18 bases between them. CDR1 and CDR2 from the germline V gene are SGHTA and FQGNSA. The CDR3 has 16 amino acids. CDR3: CASSIPSSFLTGELFF. The CDR3 coding sequence is TGTGCCAGCAGCATACCATCGTCATTCCTAACCGGGGAGCTGTTTTTT. The whole variable domain, filled in from reference TRBV7-2 and TRBJ2-2, reads GAGVSQSPSNKVTEKGKDVELRCDPISGHTALYWYRQSLGQGLEFLIYFQGNSAPDKSGLPSDRFSAERTGGSVSTLTIQRTQQEDSAVYLCASSIPSSFLTGELFFGEGSRLTVL.

There are many counts of this clonotype. The chain couples TRBV5-1 to TRBJ2-5; D possibly corresponds to TRBD2 (6 bases). From germline, CDR1 is SGHRS and CDR2 YFSETQ. The CDR3 loop spans 14 amino acids. Between the trimmed V and J ends, which lost 4 bases and 6 bases, there was a span of 16 bases. The DNA of the CDR3 is TGCGCCAGCAGCCTCTCACGGGAGATGAAGACCCAGTACTTC. The encoded protein is CASSLSREMKTQYF. The full variable domain, completed using reference TRBV5-1 and TRBJ2-5, is KAGVTQTPRYLIKTRGQQVTLSCSPISGHRSVSWYQQTPGQGLQFLFEYFSETQRNKGNFPGRFSGRQFSNSRSEMNVSTLELGDSALYLCASSLSREMKTQYFGPGTRLLVL.

There are many counts of this clonotype. This chain links TRBV12-3 or TRBV12-4 with TRBJ2-1; the match to TRBD2 covers 9 bases. Losses at the gene ends were 0 bases for V and 7 bases for J; bases not matched to a gene: 7. The CDR3 runs to 16 residues. CDR3 sequence (DNA): TGTGCCAGCAGTTTAGCGGGCGGGGGGGCTCGAAATGAGCAGTTCTTC. It translates to CASSLAGGGARNEQFF.

This clonotype has just a few counts. This rearrangement joins TRBV19 to TRBJ2-6, with no clear D. In germline, CDR1 is LNHDA, CDR2 SQIVND (reference sequence). Trimming cost V 1 base and J 0 bases, with 10 bases left between them. The CDR3 consists of 17 residues. This CDR3 is CASSIVGKTSGANVLTF. CDR3 in DNA: TGTGCCAGTAGTATAGTAGGAAAGACCTCTGGGGCCAACGTCCTGACTTTC.

There are many counts of this clonotype. The CDR3 nucleotides are TGCGCCAGCAGCTTGTTCCGTGGTGTTGAGCAGTTCTTC. Amino acids: CASSLFRGVEQFF. The chain is built from TRBV5-1 and TRBJ2-1; D is undetermined. The CDR3 totals 13 residues. V dropped 1 base and J dropped 9 bases, with 11 bases sitting between them. Germline CDR1 reads SGHRS; CDR2 reads YFSETQ.

This clonotype was observed at least ten times. The germline gene is not matched at one end of the junction; a read error may be the cause. The chain is built from TRBV2 and TRBJ2-2, with no clear D. From germline, CDR1 is SNHLY and CDR2 FYNNEI. This CDR3 has 16 residues. CDR3 region: CASTEGGTRNTGELFF. In DNA, the CDR3 is TGTGCTAGCACCGAAGGTGGAACTCGAAACACCGGGGAGCTGTTTTTT. Complete variable domain (other parts from reference TRBV2 and TRBJ2-2): EPEVTQTPSHQVTQMGQEVILRCVPISNHLYFYWYRQILGQKVEFLVSFYNNEISEKSEIFDDQFSVERPDGSNFTLKIRSTKLEDSAMYFCASTEGGTRNTGELFFGEGSRLTVL.

Of note for this clonotype: At one end, the junction sequence differs from germline, possibly due to a read error. The chain combines TRBV4-1 with TRBJ2-2, with unresolved D. The CDR3 extends over 13 amino acids. Per germline, CDR1 MGHRA and CDR2 YSYEKL. CDR3 sequence reads: CASSQDLTGELFF. CDR3 DNA sequence: TGCGCCAGCAGCCAAGATCTCACCGGTGAGCTGTTTTTT.

Concerning this clonotype: As the CDR3 is not closed by the conserved phenylalanine or tryptophan, this likely results from a read error. The chain carries TRBV5-1 and TRBJ2-5; weak D call: TRBD1 (6 bases). Deletions cut 4 bases from V and 5 bases from J, with 18 bases between. The CDR3 has 15 residues. Germline assignment: CDR1 SGHRS and CDR2 YFSETQ. The CDR3 is CASSGTGQFEETQYL. In nucleotides, the CDR3 is TGCGCCAGCAGCGGAACTGGACAGTTTGAGGAGACCCAGTACTTA.

This clonotype was found many times. The J gene is TRBJ2-1, the V gene TRBV6-2 or TRBV6-3, with TRBD2 identical over 7 bases. V dropped 6 bases and J dropped 0; count of bases not matched to a gene: 5. CDR3 size: 15 residues. Germline loops: CDR1 MNHEY, CDR2 SVGEGT. This CDR3 reads CASSPPGGSYNEQFF. CDR3 DNA sequence: TGTGCCAGCAGCCCACCGGGAGGCTCCTACAATGAGCAGTTCTTC.

In its sample, this clonotype was seen once. Mismatch with germline at one junction end may stem from a read error. The chain has TRBV2 and TRBJ1-4, with D unresolved. This CDR3 has 14 amino acids. Germline V lookup: CDR1 SNHLY, CDR2 FYNNEI. As DNA, the CDR3 is TGTGCCAGCAGTGAACAGGCTCTATCGGAAAATCTGTTTTTT. It translates to CASSEQALSENLFF.

This clonotype was observed at least ten times. The chain carries TRBV4-2 and TRBJ2-7; 10 nucleotides line up with TRBD2. Germline CDR1 reads LGHNA; CDR2 reads YNFKEQ. Losses at the gene ends were 1 base for V and 6 bases for J; bases not matched to a gene: 9. The CDR3 is 16 residues long. Here the CDR3 reads CASSQVLGTSVREQYF. CDR3 in DNA: TGTGCCAGCAGCCAAGTGCTCGGGACTAGCGTCCGCGAGCAGTACTTC.

This clonotype has a count of ten or more. The V and J genes are TRBV5-4 and TRBJ1-2; D is undetermined. The V gene lost 4 bases and the J gene lost 0 bases, with 13 bases spanning the gap. The length of the CDR3 is 15 residues. Germline V CDR1 and CDR2: SGHNT, YYREEE (reference sequence). The CDR3 spells CASSPGGLTNYGYTF. Here the CDR3 DNA reads TGTGCCAGCAGCCCCGGAGGTCTGACTAACTATGGCTACACCTTC.

This clonotype occurred many times. The chain joins TRBV2 to TRBJ1-6; D is uncertain. Per germline, CDR1 SNHLY and CDR2 FYNNEI. V was trimmed by 6 bases and J by 3 bases, leaving 12 bases between them. The length of the CDR3 is 15 residues. CDR3 nucleotide sequence: TGTGCCAGCAGGTTCGACACCAGCTATAATTCACCCCTCCACTTT. This encodes CASRFDTSYNSPLHF.

The chain combines TRBV25-1 with TRBJ2-5; 8 bases map to TRBD1. CDR3 length: 13 amino acids. Trimming took 8 bases from V and 5 from J; bases not matched to a gene: 7. Germline V gene data show CDR1 as MGHDK and CDR2 as SYGVNS. This CDR3 is CASGRTGMETQYF. CDR3 DNA: TGTGCCAGCGGCCGGACAGGGATGGAGACCCAGTACTTC.

This chain links TRBV4-1 with TRBJ2-1, with D maybe TRBD2 (5 bases). The length of the CDR3 is 15 residues. Trimming stripped 0 bases from V and 4 bases from J, with 10 bases between. Germline lookup yields CDR1 MGHRA and CDR2 YSYEKL. CDR3 protein: CASSQERGLYNEQFF. Written as DNA, the CDR3 is TGCGCCAGCAGCCAAGAGAGAGGGCTATACAATGAGCAGTTCTTC.